These T cell receptor beta chains were read from a single sample in a study of radiation and T cells in renal cell carcinoma. Libraries were prepared by immunoSEQ multiplex PCR; TCRdb keeps only in-frame clonotypes and omits some of them. The table has approximately 150,000 clones, 75% to 90% seen once. Sequencing used blood, obtained from a patient whose treatment included radiotherapy and nephrectomy. These receptors came from a woman aged 45-59 years with renal cell carcinoma. The CDR3 runs from the conserved cysteine through the conserved F or W. The D gene is left open where the match is weak. The listing skips clone size in some rows; elsewhere it reads once, few, many or a size class.

j_call d_call clone_size v_call cdr3_aa cdr3_nt
TRBJ2-7 TRBD2 - TRBV7-9 CASSSQWIAGTYEQYF TGTGCCAGCAGCTCCCAGTGGATAGCGGGAACCTACGAGCAGTACTTC
TRBJ1-2 TRBD1 - TRBV9 CASSVGTGLHYGYTF TGTGCCAGCAGCGTAGGGACAGGGCTACACTATGGCTACACCTTC
TRBJ1-2 - - TRBV4-3 CASSQDFAGAGGYTF TGCGCCAGCAGCCAAGATTTCGCGGGGGCTGGAGGCTACACCTTC
TRBJ2-3 TRBD2 - TRBV7-2 CASSSGGASGTDTQYF TGTGCCAGCAGCTCGGGGGGGGCCTCAGGCACAGATACGCAGTATTTT
TRBJ2-3 - - TRBV15 CATQARDPTDTQYF TGTGCCACCCAGGCGCGGGACCCCACAGATACGCAGTATTTT
TRBJ2-7 - - TRBV6-6 CASSYSGSSYEQYF TGTGCCAGCAGTTACTCAGGGTCCTCCTACGAGCAGTACTTC
TRBJ1-5 - - TRBV5-4 CASSSGQGGQPQHF TGTGCCAGCAGCTCGGGGCAGGGTGGCCAGCCCCAGCATTTT
TRBJ1-1 - once TRBV29-1 CAGAEYTEAFF TGCGCAGGCGCCGAATACACTGAAGCTTTCTTT
TRBJ2-2 TRBD2 once TRBV5-4 CASSPGTSGYTGELFF TGTGCCAGCAGCCCCGGGACTAGCGGATACACCGGGGAGCTGTTTTTT
TRBJ1-5 - - TRBV4-3 CASSPEVGRQPQHF TGCGCCAGCAGCCCGGAGGTAGGGCGTCAGCCCCAGCATTTT
TRBJ1-1 TRBD1 - TRBV4-3 CASSQDPGTDNTEAFF TGCGCCAGCAGCCAAGATCCAGGGACAGATAACACTGAAGCTTTCTTT
TRBJ2-2 - - TRBV28 CASRGGQNTGELFF TGTGCCAGTCGTGGGGGACAGAACACCGGGGAGCTGTTTTTT
TRBJ1-1 - - TRBV30 CAWGGRNREAFF TGTGCCTGGGGTGGACGGAATAGGGAAGCTTTCTTT